Included here is one TCR beta chain sequence, with context. This clonotype was detected a few times. Its antigen is not yet known. Within one base of it there is no much larger clone, and no base qualities were kept. The library was generated by RACE. The run used a NextSeq 500. During library preparation, unique molecular identifiers were attached to individual cDNA molecules so that TCRs could be counted in a quantitative, reproducible way. From each blood RNA sample, both TCR alpha and TCR beta chains were sequenced. The authors processed their data as follows. A median of around 100,000 TCRs per sample was observed, with a range of about 23,224 to 690,600. V, J and CDR3 annotation of the TCR reads was carried out using the Decombinator software suite. For the PS versus PT1 abundance plots, all samples were subsampled to the same number of TCRs (28,000). Expanded TCRs were defined as absent before sensitization and observed at least eight times at the 2-week time point. Starting from the raw public reads, TCRdb applied fastp trimming at Q25, assembled clones with MiXCR and retained in-frame beta chains. Identical CDR3 proteins give one entry, which carries the most common genes and DNA. TCRdb assigned the V and J calls; the authors' analysis was not used. The sample has about 110,000 distinct CDR3 sequences on record, roughly a tenth of them singletons. The top ten constitute about 3% of the sample.

The CDR3 covers 12 residues, taking in both the cysteine and the phenylalanine. The kept DNA is CDR3 alone, 36 bases in frame from the first base. V and J lose 3 bases and 5 bases, and a span of 7 bases separates them. The source of the sample is a study of human T cells and chemical hapten exposure (dated by TCRdb to 2020 to 2022). Concerning the study at large: For sensitization, 2% DPC in acetone was applied to a roughly 2 cm by roughly 2 cm area of upper inner arm skin. Some 29 alopecia patients provided blood for TCR sequencing at one to four time points (pre-sensitization, 2, 6 and 24 weeks). Most of the patients in the cohort were female, and the cohort covered alopecia areata with under or over 50% scalp involvement, alopecia totalis and alopecia universalis. Throughout the approximately 23-week study period, patients were also given weekly therapeutic DPC doses on the scalp. Blood was sampled from patients pre-sensitization (week 0) and at 2, 6 and about 24 weeks after DPC sensitization. Patch testing was done on the upper back using Finn chambers containing 0.01% DPC, and results were scored after 6 days according to International Contact Dermatitis Research Group standards. In alopecia patients, the study followed how the peripheral blood TCR repertoire changed in vivo over primary and secondary sensitization to diphenylcyclopropenone (DPC), a hapten. Libraries were pooled for sequencing, and variation in per-sample TCR yields was attributed mainly to small differences in library volumes within the pool.

The sample's time point label, decoded: patch test 2, 6 weeks after DPC sensitization. Taken with the paper, the label for treatment or condition translates to: therapeutic diphenylcyclopropenone sensitization with weekly scalp DPC. At each patch-test visit, blood was drawn before the patch test was applied. Eligible patients were aged 18 to 70, diagnosed with alopecia, deemed suitable for DPC therapy, and excluded if pregnant. Unfractionated whole blood was collected in Tempus Blood RNA tubes, and total RNA was extracted from that blood. On the study overall, not on this receptor specifically: Patch test score was positively correlated with the number of PT1 expanded TCRs, with significance at thresholds 8, 16 and 32 but not at 4. Because every patient had alopecia, a presumed autoimmune disease, the patients' immune response might differ from that of healthy individuals. After repeated subsampling, changes were observed in the strength of the expansion versus patch-test correlation and in the threshold at which the correlation became significant. Compared with pre-sensitization or healthy control sets, expanded TCRs formed significantly more large CDR3 similarity clusters, which is consistent with antigen-driven responses. DPC sensitization did not change the number of TCRs with a frequency above 1 in 1000, and there was no evidence of changes in global repertoire structure.

The sample consisted of whole blood, taken in connection with sensitization to the hapten diphenylcyclopropenone (DPC). This receptor chain uses TRBV12-3 or TRBV12-4 and TRBJ2-5; the best D guess is TRBD2, with 5 bases matching. This clonotype was obtained from a woman between 40 and 55 years old with alopecia areata. Some clones in this sample may be carry-over from other donors' samples. The DNA sequence reads TGTGCCAGCAGTTTTGGGGAGGAGACCCAGTACTTC. Translated, it gives CASSFGEETQYF.